This T cell receptor (beta chain) was captured by sequencing in a study of T cell changes during pregnancy in multiple sclerosis. The CDR3 totals 15 residues. Trimming pared 1 base from V and 1 base from J, leaving 8 bases between. Germline V lookup: CDR1 SGHRS, CDR2 YFSETQ. Profiled with immunoSEQ multiplex PCR; TCRdb holds only in-frame clones, not every one. This sample carries tens of thousands of clones, around 87% of them seen once, and the ten largest clones take 5.3%. This chain joins TRBV5-1 and TRBJ2-2; D remains ambiguous. The origin of this receptor is a human donor whose cells served as feeder cells for cultures in a pregnancy study. The sample taken for sequencing was peripheral blood from another person, used as feeder cells. The CDR3 DNA reads as TGCGCCAGCAGCTTGATTACGGGGAACACCGGGGAGCTGTTTTTT. Its protein product is CASSLITGNTGELFF.